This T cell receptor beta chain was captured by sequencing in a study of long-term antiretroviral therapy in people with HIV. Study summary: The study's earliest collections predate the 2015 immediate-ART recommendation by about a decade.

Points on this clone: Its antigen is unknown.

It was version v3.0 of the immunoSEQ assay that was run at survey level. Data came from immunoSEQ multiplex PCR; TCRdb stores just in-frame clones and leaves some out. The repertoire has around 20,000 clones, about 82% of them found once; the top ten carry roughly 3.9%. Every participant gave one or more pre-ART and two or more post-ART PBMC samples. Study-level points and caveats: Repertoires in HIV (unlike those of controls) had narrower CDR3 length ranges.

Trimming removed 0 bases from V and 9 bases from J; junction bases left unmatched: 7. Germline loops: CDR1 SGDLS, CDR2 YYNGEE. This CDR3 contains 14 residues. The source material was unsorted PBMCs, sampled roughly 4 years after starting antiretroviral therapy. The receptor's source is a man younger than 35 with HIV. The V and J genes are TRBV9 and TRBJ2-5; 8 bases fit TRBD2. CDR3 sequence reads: CASSVEYRGGAQYF. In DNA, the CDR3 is TGTGCCAGCAGCGTAGAGTATCGGGGGGGGGCCCAGTACTTC.